The 10 T cell receptor beta chains reported below all come from one sample, sequenced in a study of blood T cell repertoires in COVID-19. TCRdb's table, derived via immunoSEQ multiplex PCR, lists solely in-frame clones and lacks some. Here the sample spans approximately 170,000 clones, under 85% being singletons. The sample comprised peripheral blood. These receptors were taken from a man aged 60-69 years who had recovered from COVID-19.

This sequence joins TRBV3-1 (or the pseudogene TRBV3-2) and TRBJ1-4; D not certain. The germline V gene has CDR1 LGHDT and CDR2 YNNKEL (reference sequence). The CDR3 is 13 residues long. Trimming took 4 bases from V and 8 from J, leaving 11 bases between them. The CDR3 DNA reads TGTGCCAGCAGCCTCGGGGAGGCGGAAAAACTGTTTTTT. This gives the protein CASSLGEAEKLFF.

This clone occurred a few times. This rearrangement joins TRBV6-6 to TRBJ2-5; the D is unclear. V was shortened by 2 bases and J by 9 bases, with 10 bases between the two germline ends. The CDR3 runs 12 residues. CDR1 is MNHNY and CDR2 is SVGAGI in the germline V gene (reference sequence). CDR3 residues: CASSYPQDSQYF. The CDR3 DNA reads TGTGCCAGCAGTTACCCCCAGGATTCCCAGTACTTC.

The rearrangement uses TRBV19 and TRBJ1-1, with 10 bases that match TRBD1. The CDR3 consists of 18 residues. V was clipped by 3 bases and J by 3 bases; unmatched bases: 13. From germline, CDR1 is LNHDA and CDR2 SQIVND (reference sequence). The CDR3 coding sequence is TGTGCCAGTAGTATCGACCGGGACAGGGGAAGTGGGGACACTGAAGCTTTCTTT. As protein: CASSIDRDRGSGDTEAFF.

The J gene is TRBJ2-3, the V gene TRBV2, with 10 bases fitting TRBD2. Germline CDR1 is SNHLY and CDR2 is FYNNEI. J gave up 1 base and V 7 bases, and 2 bases lay outside the gene matches. The length of the CDR3 is 14 residues. CDR3 sequence reads: CASTGTSGTDTQYF. The CDR3, as DNA: TGTGCCAGCACGGGGACTAGCGGCACAGATACGCAGTATTTT. Based on the CDR3 plus reference TRBV2 and TRBJ2-3, the full variable domain is EPEVTQTPSHQVTQMGQEVILRCVPISNHLYFYWYRQILGQKVEFLVSFYNNEISEKSEIFDDQFSVERPDGSNFTLKIRSTKLEDSAMYFCASTGTSGTDTQYFGPGTRLTVL.

The chain recombines TRBV3-1 (or the pseudogene TRBV3-2) with TRBJ1-1, with D tentatively TRBD1 (5 bases). Germline values: CDR1 LGHDT, CDR2 YNNKEL (reference sequence). This CDR3 comprises 14 residues. Trimming removed 4 bases at V and 7 bases at J, with 16 bases between. This CDR3 is CASSLTDTWGEAFF. CDR3 nucleotides: TGTGCCAGCAGCCTAACGGACACCTGGGGTGAAGCTTTCTTT.

In nucleotides, the CDR3 is TGCGCCAGCAGGGCAGAACCGGGACAGTTCTACAATGAGCAGTTCTTC. Translated: CASRAEPGQFYNEQFF. The chain links TRBV5-1 to TRBJ2-1, with TRBD1 matching over 7 bases. Germline V gives CDR1 SGHRS, CDR2 YFSETQ. CDR3 length equals 16 residues. The V gene end was trimmed by 5 bases and the J gene end by 3 bases; junction bases not matched to a gene: 11.

About this clone itself: Other DNA sequences in this specimen translate into the identical CDR3. This rearrangement joins TRBV5-1 to TRBJ1-1, with D hard to call. This CDR3 is built from 14 residues. Germline V lookup: CDR1 SGHRS, CDR2 YFSETQ. The V end was cut by 0 bases, the J end by 0 bases, with 6 bases between. This CDR3 reads CASSLGLLNTEAFF. The CDR3 DNA reads TGCGCCAGCAGCTTGGGGCTTCTGAACACTGAAGCTTTCTTT.

The V gene is TRBV7-9, the J gene TRBJ1-4; 7 nucleotides line up with TRBD1. The V gene's germline CDR1 is SEHNR and CDR2 FQNEAQ (reference sequence). This CDR3 is built from 15 residues. V was pared by 5 bases and J by 7 bases, with 10 bases of the junction left unmatched. The CDR3 spells CASSPSGTVTEKLFF. The CDR3 region has the DNA TGTGCCAGCAGCCCCTCCGGGACAGTAACTGAAAAACTGTTTTTT.

The rearrangement links TRBV11-2 to TRBJ2-1; possibly TRBD2 for D (5 bases). CDR3 size: 14 residues. The germline V and J ends were trimmed by 5 bases and 0 bases, with 8 bases remaining between them. CDR1 is SGHAT, CDR2 FQNNGV, per germline. CDR3 DNA sequence: TGTGCCAGCAGCGGGGAGAACTCCTACAATGAGCAGTTCTTC. As protein: CASSGENSYNEQFF.

The CDR3 coding sequence is TGTGCCAGCAGCTTAGCGAGAGCGGACTTCAACACTGAAGCTTTCTTT. Translating it yields CASSLARADFNTEAFF. The V gene is TRBV11-1, the J gene TRBJ1-1; unclear D gene. Germline V gives CDR1 SGHAT, CDR2 FQDESV (reference sequence). The CDR3 spans 16 residues. V was pared by 0 bases and J by 2 bases, with 13 bases between.